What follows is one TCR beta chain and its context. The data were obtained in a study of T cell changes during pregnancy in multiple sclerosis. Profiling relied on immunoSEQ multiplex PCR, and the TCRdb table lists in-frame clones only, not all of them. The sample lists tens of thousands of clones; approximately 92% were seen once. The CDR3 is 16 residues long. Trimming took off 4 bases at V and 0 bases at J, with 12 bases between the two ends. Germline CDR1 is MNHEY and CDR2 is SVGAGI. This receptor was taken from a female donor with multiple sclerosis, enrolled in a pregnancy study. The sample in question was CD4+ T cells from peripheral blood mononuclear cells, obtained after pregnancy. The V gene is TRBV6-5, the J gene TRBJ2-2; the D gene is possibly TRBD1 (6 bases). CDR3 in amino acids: CASSSPGTPNTGELFF. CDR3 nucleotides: TGTGCCAGCAGTTCACCCGGGACACCGAACACCGGGGAGCTGTTTTTT.